This T cell receptor beta chain comes out of a study of early T cells in non-severe SARS-CoV-2 infection. Study at large: Chains were unpaired, as sequencing was done on bulk RNA from unsorted whole blood. Whole-study results and caveats: Anti-spike CD8 responses were favored by VDJdb matching, which missed private and CD4 specificities.

In TCRdb, the 5' RACE reads were re-called with MiXCR into one record per CDR3 protein. The sample gives roughly 120,000 distinct CDR3 sequences, just under 15% of which show up once; 20% to 25% is in the top ten. In this sample, this clonotype turned up a few times. Its target is not known. The germline gives CDR1 SEHNR, CDR2 FQNEAQ (reference sequence). Unmatched junction bases numbered 8, after V lost 5 bases and J lost 2 bases. This CDR3 has 15 amino acids. This TCR came from an adult who was a healthcare worker with PCR-confirmed SARS-CoV-2 infection or an uninfected control (not recorded which). The chain links TRBV7-9 to TRBJ1-1, with 7 bases lining up with TRBD1. Sequences were obtained from whole blood. The CDR3 sequence is CASSPLGGLNTEAFF. The CDR3, as DNA: TGTGCCAGCAGCCCATTAGGGGGCCTCAACACTGAAGCTTTCTTT.